These T cell receptor beta chains were read from a single sample in a study of T cell responses to AZD1222 COVID-19 vaccine. Here immunoSEQ multiplex PCR was the method, and the copy in TCRdb shows in-frame clones only, minus some. The table lists 100,000 to 150,000 clones, 90% of them singletons. The source material was peripheral blood, sampled on day 0 of AZD1222 vaccination. All receptors derive from an adult in good health. CDR3s include the opening cysteine and the closing phenylalanine or tryptophan. The D gene is left open where the match is weak. Clone size is shown for a subset of rows, as once, few, many or a class of expanded clone.

TRBJ2-3 | . | TRBV7-2 | . | CASSLQRGDTQYF | TGTGCCAGCAGCCTTCAAAGGGGGGATACGCAGTATTTT
TRBJ2-1 | . | TRBV2 | . | CASSEGDWNEQFF | TGTGCCAGCAGTGAAGGGGACTGGAATGAGCAGTTCTTC
TRBJ2-1 | . | TRBV19 | . | CASSNPTLTGSYNEQFF | TGTGCCAGTAGTAACCCCACCCTCACCGGGTCCTACAATGAGCAGTTCTTC
TRBJ1-2 | . | TRBV5-4 | . | CASSLDRSYGYTF | TGTGCCAGCAGCTTGGACCGGTCCTATGGCTACACCTTC
TRBJ2-5 | . | TRBV10-3 | . | CAISGVRAGTQYF | TGTGCCATCAGTGGTGTGAGGGCGGGGACCCAGTACTTC
TRBJ2-5 | . | TRBV18 | . | CASSPGSTGQETQYF | TGTGCCAGCTCACCGGGCTCAACAGGTCAAGAGACCCAGTACTTC
TRBJ2-2 | TRBD1 | TRBV24-1 | . | CATATGHTGELFF | TGTGCCACCGCGACAGGGCACACCGGGGAGCTGTTTTTT
TRBJ1-1 | TRBD1 | TRBV7-6 | few | CASSLDTGEGTEAFF | TGTGCCAGCAGCTTAGATACAGGGGAGGGCACTGAAGCTTTCTTT
TRBJ2-2 | . | TRBV18 | . | CASSPILQIPSELFF | TGTGCCAGCTCACCAATTTTACAGATCCCTTCGGAGCTGTTTTTT
TRBJ2-5 | . | TRBV11-2 | . | CASSEQGAETQYF | TGTGCCAGCAGCGAACAGGGCGCCGAGACCCAGTACTTC
TRBJ1-1 | . | TRBV7-9 | . | CASSIEPSGGEAFF | TGTGCCAGCAGCATTGAACCGAGCGGCGGTGAAGCTTTCTTT
TRBJ1-2 | TRBD1 | TRBV19 | once | CASSFPGTGNYGYTF | TGTGCCAGTAGCTTTCCCGGGACAGGGAACTATGGCTACACCTTC
TRBJ2-7 | TRBD2 | TRBV7-6 | few | CASSSTPLAGGGEQYF | TGTGCCAGCAGCTCCACTCCTCTAGCGGGAGGCGGCGAGCAGTACTTC
TRBJ1-5 | . | TRBV28 | . | CASSPGGVGQPQHF | TGTGCCAGCAGTCCCGGGGGGGTTGGACAGCCCCAGCATTTT
TRBJ2-7 | . | TRBV4-2 | . | CASSQGGQTYEQYF | TGTGCCAGCAGCCAGGGAGGACAGACCTACGAGCAGTACTTC
TRBJ1-5 | . | TRBV28 | . | CASGPGGAGASNQPQHF | TGTGCCAGCGGACCTGGGGGGGCAGGGGCAAGCAATCAGCCCCAGCATTTT
TRBJ2-1 | TRBD2 | TRBV11-3 | . | CASSLDGSSSGRNEQFF | TGTGCCAGCAGCTTAGATGGGTCGTCTAGCGGGAGGAATGAGCAGTTCTTC
TRBJ1-2 | . | TRBV10-3 | . | CAIGPQHNYGYTF | TGTGCCATTGGACCGCAGCACAACTATGGCTACACCTTC
TRBJ1-1 | . | TRBV2 | . | CASSKVSRDTEAFF | TGTGCCAGCAGTAAGGTGTCAAGGGACACTGAAGCTTTCTTT
TRBJ2-7 | TRBD1 | TRBV10-3 | . | CAISRDRVNEQYF | TGTGCCATCAGCCGGGACAGGGTAAACGAGCAGTACTTC
TRBJ2-1 | . | TRBV10-3 | . | CAISESWRVESSYNEQFF | TGTGCCATCAGTGAGTCATGGAGGGTGGAGAGCTCCTACAATGAGCAGTTCTTC
TRBJ2-2 | . | TRBV12-3/TRBV12-4 | . | CASRGRGELFF | TGTGCCAGCAGGGGGAGGGGGGAGCTGTTTTTT
TRBJ2-5 | TRBD1 | TRBV25-1 | . | CASSEWGTGEETQYF | TGTGCCAGCAGTGAATGGGGGACAGGGGAAGAGACCCAGTACTTC
TRBJ1-1 | . | TRBV21-1 | . | CASSSRDTEAFF | TGTGCCAGCAGCAGCCGGGACACTGAAGCTTTCTTT
TRBJ1-2 | . | TRBV4-1 | . | CASSHEGNYGYTF | TGCGCCAGCAGCCACGAGGGCAACTATGGCTACACCTTC
TRBJ2-7 | TRBD1 | TRBV10-3 | . | CAINAGTASYEQYF | TGTGCCATCAATGCCGGGACAGCGAGTTACGAGCAGTACTTC
TRBJ1-5 | . | TRBV18 | . | CASSPPGAGVGQPQHF | TGTGCCAGCTCACCACCCGGGGCCGGGGTCGGTCAGCCCCAGCATTTT
TRBJ2-7 | . | TRBV14 | few | CASSRSREQYF | TGTGCCAGCAGCCGGAGCCGCGAGCAGTACTTC
TRBJ2-5 | . | TRBV19 | . | CASSPEQVWYQETQYF | TGTGCCAGTAGTCCGGAACAGGTCTGGTACCAAGAGACCCAGTACTTC
TRBJ1-1 | . | TRBV18 | . | CASSATGSGEAFF | TGTGCCAGCTCAGCTACAGGGTCGGGTGAAGCTTTCTTT
TRBJ2-5 | . | TRBV5-4 | few | CANRAWGETQYF | TGTGCCAACCGCGCCTGGGGGGAGACCCAGTACTTC
TRBJ1-5 | . | TRBV21-1 | . | CASSKWGSLSNQPQHF | TGTGCCAGCAGCAAATGGGGCAGTCTCAGCAATCAGCCCCAGCATTTT
TRBJ2-1 | . | TRBV5-5 | . | CASSLALGGWREYEQFF | TGTGCCAGCAGCTTGGCTCTTGGCGGGTGGCGAGAGTATGAGCAGTTCTTC
TRBJ1-2 | . | TRBV19 | . | CASIPTERNFYGYTF | TGTGCCAGTATCCCGACGGAGCGGAATTTCTATGGCTACACCTTC
TRBJ2-7 | TRBD1 | TRBV19 | once | CASSIAGTGALYEQYF | TGTGCCAGTAGTATCGCCGGGACAGGGGCTTTGTACGAGCAGTACTTC
TRBJ2-1 | TRBD2 | TRBV4-2 | . | CASSQVLAGAAYNEQFF | TGTGCCAGCAGCCAAGTACTAGCGGGAGCGGCCTACAATGAGCAGTTCTTC
TRBJ2-1 | . | TRBV3-1/TRBV3-2 | . | CASSQRLGPSSYNEQFF | TGTGCCAGCAGCCAACGACTAGGGCCGAGCTCCTACAATGAGCAGTTCTTC
TRBJ2-1 | TRBD2 | TRBV18 | . | CASSILAGELKFF | TGTGCCAGCTCAATACTAGCGGGAGAATTAAAGTTCTTC
TRBJ2-5 | . | TRBV3-1/TRBV3-2 | . | CASSQDRGETQYF | TGTGCCAGCAGCCAAGATAGGGGGGAGACCCAGTACTTC
TRBJ1-5 | . | TRBV12-3/TRBV12-4 | . | CASSFPQEPQHF | TGTGCCAGCAGTTTCCCGCAGGAGCCCCAGCATTTT
TRBJ1-5 | TRBD1 | TRBV7-2 | once | CASSPGQGRGNQPQHF | TGTGCCAGCAGCCCAGGACAGGGGCGAGGCAATCAGCCCCAGCATTTT
TRBJ1-5 | . | TRBV30 | . | CAWSPGRDQPQHF | TGTGCCTGGAGCCCCGGTCGCGATCAGCCCCAGCATTTT
TRBJ2-7 | TRBD1 | TRBV7-2 | . | CASSARTGPYEQYF | TGTGCCAGCAGCGCTCGGACAGGACCCTACGAGCAGTACTTC
TRBJ2-7 | TRBD2 | TRBV10-2 | . | CASSTSGRFEQYF | TGCGCCAGCAGCACTAGCGGGAGGTTCGAGCAGTACTTC
TRBJ2-7 | TRBD1 | TRBV5-6 | . | CASSLGWDRDPYEQYF | TGTGCCAGCAGCTTGGGGTGGGACAGGGACCCCTACGAGCAGTACTTC
TRBJ1-1 | . | TRBV15 | . | CATRPSAAVVNTEAFF | TGTGCCACCAGGCCGTCCGCTGCCGTAGTGAACACTGAAGCTTTCTTT
TRBJ2-3 | TRBD2 | TRBV9 | . | CASSVDGLAGFTDTQYF | TGTGCCAGCAGCGTAGATGGGCTAGCGGGATTCACAGATACGCAGTATTTT
TRBJ1-3 | . | TRBV10-2 | few | CASTVTEDSGNTIYF | TGCGCCAGCACCGTCACAGAAGACTCTGGAAACACCATATATTTT
TRBJ2-7 | . | TRBV2 | . | CASTTDTYEQYF | TGTGCCAGCACAACAGATACCTACGAGCAGTACTTC
TRBJ2-1 | TRBD2 | TRBV6-5 | . | CASSYRSGSAYNEQFF | TGTGCCAGCAGTTATCGAAGCGGGAGTGCTTACAATGAGCAGTTCTTC
TRBJ1-2 | . | TRBV13 | . | CASSPSSNYGYTF | TGTGCCAGCAGCCCCTCGTCTAACTATGGCTACACCTTC
TRBJ2-3 | TRBD2 | TRBV3-1/TRBV3-2 | . | CASSQARGLGTRRRVDTQYF | TGTGCCAGCAGCCAAGCGAGGGGACTAGGGACTAGGAGGAGAGTAGATACGCAGTATTTT
TRBJ1-1 | TRBD1 | TRBV5-1 | . | CASSAQGDTEAFF | TGCGCCAGCAGCGCCCAGGGGGACACTGAAGCTTTCTTT
TRBJ2-5 | TRBD2 | TRBV18 | . | CASSPPSGEGETQYF | TGTGCCAGCTCACCACCGTCGGGGGAGGGAGAGACCCAGTACTTC
TRBJ2-7 | . | TRBV29-1 | . | CSVGEDPYEQYF | TGCAGCGTTGGAGAGGATCCCTACGAGCAGTACTTC
TRBJ2-7 | . | TRBV28 | . | CASSLLDSAYEQYF | TGTGCCAGCAGTTTATTAGACAGTGCCTACGAGCAGTACTTC
TRBJ2-1 | . | TRBV9 | . | CASSVVGSASYNEQFF | TGTGCCAGCAGCGTAGTTGGTTCTGCATCCTACAATGAGCAGTTCTTC